The 29 T cell receptor beta chains below all came from one sample that was sequenced in a study of shared clonotypes between healthy human individuals. Data came from immunoSEQ multiplex PCR; TCRdb stores just in-frame clones and leaves some out. The sample carries about 1.1 million clones, roughly 80% recorded once. The sample consisted of memory CD4+ T cells from PBMCs. As for subset: CD45RA-negative fraction. The receptor set was obtained from a man between 18 and 35 years old in good health. Some clones in this sample may be carry-over from other donors' samples.

This rearrangement joins TRBV18 to TRBJ1-4, with a tentative D call TRBD1 (5 bases). V lost 2 bases, J lost 5 bases, and 9 bases lay in between. Germline V gene sequence: CDR1 KGHSH, CDR2 LQKENI. The CDR3 has 14 residues. CDR3 sequence: CASSPTGFNEKLFF. CDR3 coding DNA: TGTGCCAGCTCACCAACAGGTTTCAATGAAAAACTGTTTTTT.

In its sample, this clone was seen a few times. The chain uses TRBV21-1 and TRBJ2-7; the table's D gene call, TRBD1, was not cross checked with the DNA. TRBV21-1 is reported as a pseudogene. The CDR3 consists of 15 residues. CDR3 DNA sequence: TGTGCCAGCGACACTACAGGGATACACACCTACGAGCAGTACTTC. Translation: CASDTTGIHTYEQYF.

This clone was observed a handful of times. The chain is built from TRBV15 and TRBJ1-5; D gene ambiguous. Per germline, CDR1 LNHNV and CDR2 YYDKDF (reference sequence). The CDR3 contains 13 residues. Trimming took off 3 bases at V and 11 bases at J, with 14 bases between the two ends. As DNA, the CDR3 is TGTGCCACCAGCAGCGTGGACGGTCGTTCCCAGCATTTT. It codes for CATSSVDGRSQHF.

For this clone: One base away lies a much larger clone, so this may be a sequencing read error. The rearrangement links TRBV4-2 to TRBJ2-1, with 12 nucleotides matching TRBD2. The CDR3 totals 14 residues. Germline assignment: CDR1 LGHNA and CDR2 YNFKEQ. Trimming cost V 4 bases and J 8 bases; bases outside gene matches: 3. This CDR3 reads CASSPSGRAYEQFF. In DNA form, the CDR3 reads TGTGCCAGCAGCCCTAGCGGGAGGGCCTATGAGCAGTTCTTC.

To note about this clone: A read error may be the cause here, since a much bigger clone is one base away. The V and J genes are TRBV10-2 and TRBJ2-3; 13 bases line up with TRBD2. V was pared by 8 bases and J by 5 bases, with 16 bases of the junction left unmatched. The V gene's germline CDR1 is WSHSY and CDR2 SAAADI. The CDR3 length is 18 residues. The DNA of the CDR3 is TGCGCCAGCGGCAAAACTAGCGGGAGGGAAGTAATTCGAGATACGCAGTATTTT. This encodes CASGKTSGREVIRDTQYF.

The genes are TRBV6-6 and TRBJ1-5; D unresolved. Trimming stripped 0 bases from V and 2 bases from J, with 8 bases between. This CDR3 is built from 15 residues. The germline V gene has CDR1 MNHNY and CDR2 SVGAGI (reference sequence). CDR3 protein: CASSYSVIGNQPQHF. The CDR3 nucleotides are TGTGCCAGCAGTTACTCGGTGATAGGCAATCAGCCCCAGCATTTT.

This chain joins TRBV5-4 and TRBJ2-2, with D perhaps TRBD2 (5 bases). The V and J ends lost 7 bases and 4 bases respectively, with 11 bases between them. Germline assignment: CDR1 SGHNT and CDR2 YYREEE (reference sequence). The CDR3 consists of 13 residues. The CDR3 DNA reads as TGTGCCAGCCGGGGAGCGAGCACCGGGGAGCTGTTTTTT. Its translation is CASRGASTGELFF.

The chain combines TRBV28 with TRBJ2-7; 12 bases match TRBD2. The CDR3 consists of 13 residues. The V segment lost 4 bases and the J segment 5 bases; nucleotides outside the gene matches: 0. In germline, CDR1 is MDHEN, CDR2 SYDVKM. CDR3 amino acids: CASSWTSGNEQYF. The CDR3 DNA is TGTGCCAGCAGTTGGACTAGCGGGAACGAGCAGTACTTC.

The V and J genes are TRBV7-6 and TRBJ2-2, with TRBD2 as a possible D gene (5 bases). There are 15 residues in the CDR3. Trimming pared 2 bases from V and 3 bases from J, leaving 10 bases between. Germline values: CDR1 SGHVS, CDR2 FNYEAQ. The CDR3 sequence: CASSLLLVDTGELFF. DNA of the CDR3: TGTGCCAGCAGCTTATTACTAGTCGACACCGGGGAGCTGTTTTTT.

This clone was counted a few times. The rearrangement uses TRBV19 and TRBJ2-1; D not certain. Trimming shortened V by 3 bases and J by 12 bases, and 9 bases separated the two germline ends. This CDR3 comprises 11 residues. Germline-derived CDR1 and CDR2 are LNHDA and SQIVND (reference sequence). The CDR3 DNA follows: TGTGCCAGTAGTATTTCAGCGAGGCAGTTCTTC. This translates into CASSISARQFF.

This clone occurred once. V is TRBV5-6 and J is TRBJ1-2; D is possibly TRBD1 (5 bases). The CDR3 is 13 residues long. Per the germline V gene, CDR1 is SGHDT and CDR2 is YYEEEE. V lost 1 base and J 7 bases, leaving 11 bases between the germline ends. The CDR3 loop is CASSLREGLGYTF. CDR3 DNA: TGTGCCAGCAGCTTGCGTGAGGGACTTGGCTACACCTTC.

This chain uses TRBV28 with TRBJ1-2; 7 bases match TRBD1. Germline values: CDR1 MDHEN, CDR2 SYDVKM. V shed 6 bases and J 5 bases; nucleotides not matched to a gene: 6. The CDR3 runs 13 residues. This CDR3 is CASRTGIEYGYTF. The CDR3 DNA is TGTGCCAGCAGGACAGGGATAGAGTATGGCTACACCTTC.

As regards this clone: This sample includes further DNA sequences coding for the same CDR3. This chain uses TRBV6-1 with TRBJ1-4; a possible D gene is TRBD1 (5 bases). Trimming pared 2 bases from V and 3 bases from J, leaving 10 bases between. This CDR3 has 15 residues. Germline lookup yields CDR1 MNHNS and CDR2 SASEGT. CDR3 DNA sequence: TGTGCCAGCAGTGAATCGGGGGTCGCTAATGAAAAACTGTTTTTT. Amino acids: CASSESGVANEKLFF.

The V gene is TRBV4-2, the J gene TRBJ2-3; weak D call: TRBD1 (5 bases). Trimming stripped 4 bases from V and 8 bases from J, with 13 bases between. Germline V CDR1 and CDR2: LGHNA, YNFKEQ. CDR3 length equals 13 residues. The CDR3 spells CASSPRIQGTQYF. Written as DNA, the CDR3 is TGTGCCAGCAGCCCTCGAATTCAGGGTACGCAGTATTTT.

The chain carries TRBV30 and TRBJ2-3; D possibly uses TRBD1 or TRBD2 (5 bases each). CDR1 and CDR2 (germline): GTSNPN, SVGIG (reference sequence). V lost 7 bases and J lost 3, with 20 bases in between. The CDR3 length is 15 residues. This CDR3 reads CAYSGTPSMTDTQYF. In DNA, the CDR3 is TGTGCCTACTCCGGGACGCCGAGCATGACAGATACGCAGTATTTT.

The V call is TRBV28, the J call TRBJ1-2; D perhaps matches TRBD1 (6 bases). Germline-derived CDR1 and CDR2 are MDHEN and SYDVKM. V was trimmed by 7 bases and J by 4 bases, leaving 13 bases between them. The CDR3 extends over 13 amino acids. CDR3 residues: CASNQGTVYGYTF. CDR3 bases: TGTGCCAGCAACCAGGGGACCGTCTATGGCTACACCTTC.

CDR3 sequence (DNA): TGTGCCACCAGGCTGGCACTCCGGCGTGAAGCTTTCTTT. As protein: CATRLALRREAFF. This chain uses TRBV15 with TRBJ1-1; D unresolved. CDR1 and CDR2 from the germline V gene are LNHNV and YYDKDF (reference sequence). V was trimmed by 6 bases and J by 7 bases, leaving 15 bases between them. This CDR3 has 13 amino acids.

This clone was detected only once. The J gene is TRBJ2-5, the V gene TRBV7-9; possible D gene TRBD2, 5 bases. The J call may be in error: the DNA end matches TRBJ2-7 better. Looked up from germline, CDR1 is SEHNR and CDR2 is FQNEAQ (reference sequence). This CDR3 is built from 14 residues. This chain's CDR3 is CASSLESGMGEQYF. The CDR3 region has the DNA TGTGCCAGCAGCTTAGAATCCGGGATGGGCGAGCAGTACTTC.

This sequence joins TRBV5-4 and TRBJ1-2; TRBD1 is a possible D gene (5 bases). The ends were cut back, 3 bases at V and 5 bases at J, with 11 bases in the middle. The CDR3 consists of 13 residues. The germline CDR1 and CDR2 sequences are SGHNT and YYREEE (reference sequence). CDR3: CASSWDGSYGYTF. The CDR3 region has the DNA TGTGCCAGCAGCTGGGACGGTTCTTATGGCTACACCTTC.

V usage is TRBV4-3 and J usage is TRBJ2-2, with 10 bases identical to TRBD2. Germline V lookup: CDR1 LGHNA, CDR2 YSLEER. V shed 3 bases and J 0 bases; nucleotides not matched to a gene: 4. The CDR3 is 17 residues long. The CDR3 DNA is TGCGCCAGCAGCCACCAACTAGCGGGAACGAACACCGGGGAGCTGTTTTTT. Its protein is CASSHQLAGTNTGELFF.

Here the CDR3 DNA reads TGCGCCAGCAGGGGTGTCCTGAACACCGGGGAGCTGTTTTTT. It is translated as CASRGVLNTGELFF. The chain carries TRBV5-1 and TRBJ2-2; no clear D. Trimming removed 5 bases at V and 1 base at J, with 9 bases between. The V gene's germline CDR1 is SGHRS and CDR2 YFSETQ. This CDR3 has 14 amino acids.

The V gene is TRBV19, the J gene TRBJ2-3; D uncertain. Trimming pared 3 bases from V and 0 bases from J, leaving 7 bases between. CDR3 length: 14 amino acids. Germline loops: CDR1 LNHDA, CDR2 SQIVND (reference sequence). The CDR3 spells CASSIHASTDTQYF. CDR3 nucleotide sequence: TGTGCCAGTAGTATCCACGCTAGCACAGATACGCAGTATTTT.

This clone was detected only a few times. The chain recombines TRBV9 with TRBJ2-5, with D possibly matching TRBD1 (5 bases). Germline CDR1 is SGDLS and CDR2 is YYNGEE. CDR3 size: 13 residues. V shed 3 bases and J shed 4 bases, with 10 bases lying between them. CDR3: CASSGGLPETQYF. The CDR3 DNA reads as TGTGCCAGCAGCGGGGGCCTACCAGAGACCCAGTACTTC.

This clone was detected only once. The CDR3 bases are TGTGCCATCAGTGAAGCGTGGTCCTACGAGCAGTACTTC. It yields the protein CAISEAWSYEQYF. The chain carries TRBV10-3 and TRBJ2-7, with no clear D. CDR1 and CDR2 (germline): ENHRY, SYGVKD. V was trimmed by 3 bases and J by 1 base, leaving 7 bases between them. The CDR3 extends over 13 amino acids.

This chain connects TRBV7-6 to TRBJ1-5, with 7 bases matching TRBD1. V gave up 5 bases and J gave up 5 bases; unmatched junction bases: 6. The V gene's germline CDR1 is SGHVS and CDR2 FNYEAQ. There are 14 residues in the CDR3. CDR3 DNA: TGTGCCAGCAGCCCTGACAGGGTGTATCAGCCCCAGCATTTT. Residues: CASSPDRVYQPQHF.

The genes are TRBV5-1 and TRBJ2-7; D unresolved. From germline, CDR1 is SGHRS and CDR2 YFSETQ. V dropped 0 bases and J dropped 5 bases, with 15 bases sitting between them. The length of the CDR3 is 15 residues. CDR3: CASSLETAGEDEQYF. DNA of the CDR3: TGCGCCAGCAGCTTGGAAACGGCAGGAGAAGACGAGCAGTACTTC.

Concerning this clone itself: The same CDR3 also results from other DNA sequences found in this sample. V is TRBV7-2 and J is TRBJ1-1; D gene unclear. The ends were cut back, 0 bases at V and 7 bases at J, with 9 bases in the middle. Per germline, CDR1 SGHTA and CDR2 FQGNSA. CDR3 length equals 13 residues. The CDR3 loop is CASSLAVGLEAFF. The CDR3 nucleotides read TGTGCCAGCAGCTTAGCAGTTGGCCTTGAAGCTTTCTTT.

The rearrangement links TRBV29-1 to TRBJ2-5, with D perhaps matching TRBD1 (5 bases). Germline V gives CDR1 SQVTM, CDR2 ANQGSEA. Trimming left V 8 bases short and J 2 bases short, with 15 bases between. This CDR3 has 13 amino acids. CDR3 nucleotides: TGCAGCACTGCAGACAGCTATCAAGAGACCCAGTACTTC. Its protein product is CSTADSYQETQYF.

The chain employs TRBV28 and TRBJ2-6; D is ambiguous. With 6 bases removed from V and 3 bases from J, the gap between germline ends came to 9 bases. This CDR3 is 14 amino acids long. Germline CDR1 MDHEN, CDR2 SYDVKM. In DNA form, the CDR3 reads TGTGCCAGCAGGGGATTCCTTGGGGCCAACGTCCTGACTTTC. It codes for CASRGFLGANVLTF.